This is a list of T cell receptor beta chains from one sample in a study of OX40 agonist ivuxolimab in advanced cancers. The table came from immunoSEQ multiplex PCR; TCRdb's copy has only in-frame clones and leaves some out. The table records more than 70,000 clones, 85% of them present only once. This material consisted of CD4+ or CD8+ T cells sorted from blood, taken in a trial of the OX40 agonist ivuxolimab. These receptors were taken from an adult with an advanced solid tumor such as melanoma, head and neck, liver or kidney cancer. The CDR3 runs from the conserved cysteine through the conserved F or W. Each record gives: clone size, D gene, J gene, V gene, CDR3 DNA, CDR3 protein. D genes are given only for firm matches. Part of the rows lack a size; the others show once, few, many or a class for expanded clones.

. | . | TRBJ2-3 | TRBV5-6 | TGTGCCAGCAGTCCGGACTATACCACAGATACGCAGTATTTT | CASSPDYTTDTQYF
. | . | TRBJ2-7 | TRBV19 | TGTGCCAGTAGTGACTTAAACGAGCAGTACTTC | CASSDLNEQYF
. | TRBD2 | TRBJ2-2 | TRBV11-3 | TGTGCCAGCAGCCTTAGCGGGGGAGCGAACACCGGGGAGCTGTTTTTT | CASSLSGGANTGELFF
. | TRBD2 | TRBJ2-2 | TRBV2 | TGTGCCAGCAGTGAATGGGGGGGACTAGCGGGAACGAACACCGGGGAGCTGTTTTTT | CASSEWGGLAGTNTGELFF
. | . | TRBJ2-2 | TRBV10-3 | TGTGCCCACCGGGTAACGCCAGCCTCTGGGGAGCTGTTTTTT | CAHRVTPASGELFF
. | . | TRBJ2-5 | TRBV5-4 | TGTGCCAGCAGCATTGGAAAAGAGACCCAGTACTTC | CASSIGKETQYF
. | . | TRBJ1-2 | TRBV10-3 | TGTGCCATCAGTGACACCGCTAACTATGGCTACACCTTC | CAISDTANYGYTF
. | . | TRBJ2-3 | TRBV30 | TGTGCCTGGAGTTTCTCCACAGATACGCAGTATTTT | CAWSFSTDTQYF
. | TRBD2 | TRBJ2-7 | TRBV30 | TGTGCCTGGAGGCGGGAGAGGACCTACGAGCAGTACTTC | CAWRRERTYEQYF
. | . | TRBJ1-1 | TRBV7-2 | TGTGCCAGCAGCTTCGGTCTGAGGAACACTGAAGCTTTCTTT | CASSFGLRNTEAFF
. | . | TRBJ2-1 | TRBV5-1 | TGCGCCAGCAGCTTGGACAGGGAGCAGTTCTTC | CASSLDREQFF
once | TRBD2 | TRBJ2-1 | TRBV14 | TGTGCCAGCAGCCCCCGCTCCGGACTAGCGGGGTGGAGCTCCTACAATGAGCAGTTCTTC | CASSPRSGLAGWSSYNEQFF
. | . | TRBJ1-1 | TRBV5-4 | TGTGCCAGCAGCTTGGAGGACAGTTTTACTGAAGCTTTCTTT | CASSLEDSFTEAFF
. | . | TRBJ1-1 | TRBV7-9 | TGTGCCAGCAGCTTCAGACCCCGGGCAACTGAAGCTTTCTTT | CASSFRPRATEAFF
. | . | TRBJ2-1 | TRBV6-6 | TGTGCCAGCAGACCTACAGAGGGGTACAATGAGCAGTTCTTC | CASRPTEGYNEQFF
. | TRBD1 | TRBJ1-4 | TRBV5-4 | TGTGCCAGCAGCCGGGACAGGGATGAAAAACTGTTTTTT | CASSRDRDEKLFF
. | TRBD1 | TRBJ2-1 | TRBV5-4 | TGTGCCAGCACCGACGGACAGGGAAGACGGAATGAGCAGTTCTTC | CASTDGQGRRNEQFF
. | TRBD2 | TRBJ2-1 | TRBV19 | TGTGCCAGTAGTTCCCGACTAGCGGGGATCAATGAGCAGTTCTTC | CASSSRLAGINEQFF
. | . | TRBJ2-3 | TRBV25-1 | TGTGCCAGCAGTTTCGGGGCGGCAGATACGCAGTATTTT | CASSFGAADTQYF
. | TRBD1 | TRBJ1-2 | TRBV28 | TGTGCCAGCAGTGACAGGGTCGATGGCTACACCTTC | CASSDRVDGYTF
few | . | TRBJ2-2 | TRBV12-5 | TGTGCTAGTGGTTTGGCCCCGGGAAAGGGGGACACCGGGGAGCTGTTTTTT | CASGLAPGKGDTGELFF
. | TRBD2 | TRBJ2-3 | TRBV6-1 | TGTGCCAGCAGTGAATGGGGCGGGAGGGCCGAGGGTGATACGCAGTATTTT | CASSEWGGRAEGDTQYF
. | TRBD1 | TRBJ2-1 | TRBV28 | TGTGCCAGCAGTTTAGCAGGGGGACATGAGCAGTTCTTC | CASSLAGGHEQFF
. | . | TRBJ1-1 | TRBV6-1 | TGTGCCAGCAGTGGGGGGGGGAACACTGAAGCTTTCTTT | CASSGGGNTEAFF
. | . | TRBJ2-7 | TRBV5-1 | TGCGCCAGCAGCTTCGGGGAAGGGACCTACGAGCAGTACTTC | CASSFGEGTYEQYF
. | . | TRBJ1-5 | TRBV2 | TGTGCCAGCAGTCCCTTGGGGCGCGGGCAGCCCCAGCATTTT | CASSPLGRGQPQHF
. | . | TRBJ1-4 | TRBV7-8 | TGTGCCAGCAGCTCGGTAGCAACTAATGAAAAACTGTTTTTT | CASSSVATNEKLFF
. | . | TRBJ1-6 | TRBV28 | TGTGCCAGCTGCCCTCTGTGGCCAGGGAAGAATTCACCCCTCCACTTT | CASCPLWPGKNSPLHF
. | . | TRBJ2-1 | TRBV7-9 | TGTGCCAGCAGGACGAGTGGTCTTGAGCAGTTCTTC | CASRTSGLEQFF
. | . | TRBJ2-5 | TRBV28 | TGTGCCAGCAGTTTATCCGGAGGGAGGGAGACCCAGTACTTC | CASSLSGGRETQYF
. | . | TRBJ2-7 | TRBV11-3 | TGTGCCAGCAGCTCCAGGGGAACCTACGAGCAGTACTTC | CASSSRGTYEQYF
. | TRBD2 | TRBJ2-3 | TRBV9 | TGTGCCAGCAGCGTAGCTAATTCGGGACTAGCGGGAGGGCGCACAGATACGCAGTATTTT | CASSVANSGLAGGRTDTQYF
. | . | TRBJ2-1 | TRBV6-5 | TGTGCCAGCAGCCAAAAAACTAATGAGCAGTTCTTC | CASSQKTNEQFF
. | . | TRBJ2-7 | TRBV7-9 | TGTGCCAGCAGCCGTTCGGGGGGCGGGACCATCAGCGAGCAGTACTTC | CASSRSGGGTISEQYF
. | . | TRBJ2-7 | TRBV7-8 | TGTGCCAGCAGCCCCTTCCGGGACACTACCTACGAGCAGTACTTC | CASSPFRDTTYEQYF
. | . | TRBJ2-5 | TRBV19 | TGTGCCAGTAGAGCAGGGCTGGGAGAGACCCAGTACTTC | CASRAGLGETQYF